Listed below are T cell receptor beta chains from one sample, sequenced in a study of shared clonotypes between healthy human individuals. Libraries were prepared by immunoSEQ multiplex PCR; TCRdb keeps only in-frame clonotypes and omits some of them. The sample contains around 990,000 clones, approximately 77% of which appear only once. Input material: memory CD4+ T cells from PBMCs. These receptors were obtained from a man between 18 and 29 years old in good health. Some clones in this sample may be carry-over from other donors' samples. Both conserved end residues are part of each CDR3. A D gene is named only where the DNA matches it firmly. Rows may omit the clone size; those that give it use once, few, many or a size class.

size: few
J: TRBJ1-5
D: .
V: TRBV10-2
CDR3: CASSDYSNQPQHF
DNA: TGCGCCAGCAGTGACTATAGCAATCAGCCCCAGCATTTT

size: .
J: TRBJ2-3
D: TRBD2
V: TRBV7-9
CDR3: CASSLGLADTDTQYF
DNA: TGTGCCAGCAGCTTAGGTCTAGCGGACACAGATACGCAGTATTTT

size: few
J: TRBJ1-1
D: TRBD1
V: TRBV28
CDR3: CASSLAATGGLGAFF
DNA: TGTGCCAGCAGTTTAGCTGCTACAGGGGGCTTAGGGGCTTTCTTT

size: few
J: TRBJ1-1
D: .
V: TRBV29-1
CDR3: CSVEGGFGAFF
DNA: TGCAGCGTTGAAGGGGGGTTTGGAGCTTTCTTT

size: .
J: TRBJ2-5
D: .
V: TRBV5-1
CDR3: CASSLVPGQETQYF
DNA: TGCGCCAGCAGCTTGGTTCCGGGGCAAGAGACCCAGTACTTC

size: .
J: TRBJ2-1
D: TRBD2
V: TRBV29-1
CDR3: CSVVGTSGSGNEQFF
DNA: TGCAGCGTTGTAGGGACTAGCGGGAGTGGGAATGAGCAGTTCTTC

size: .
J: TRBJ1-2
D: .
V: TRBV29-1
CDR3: CSVALGGDYGYTF
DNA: TGCAGCGTGGCCCTAGGGGGGGACTATGGCTACACCTTC

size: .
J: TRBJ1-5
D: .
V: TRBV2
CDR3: CASSVGPYSNQPQHF
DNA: TGTGCCAGCAGCGTGGGCCCTTATAGCAATCAGCCCCAGCATTTT

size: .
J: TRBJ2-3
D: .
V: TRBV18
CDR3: CASSPLAGTDTQYF
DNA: TGTGCCAGCTCACCACTGGCGGGCACAGATACGCAGTATTTT

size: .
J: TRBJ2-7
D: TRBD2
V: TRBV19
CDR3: CASSAQGLALYEQYF
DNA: TGTGCCAGTAGTGCCCAGGGACTAGCGCTCTACGAGCAGTACTTC

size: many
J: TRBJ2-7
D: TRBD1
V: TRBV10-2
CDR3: CASSGQGTYEQYF
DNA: TGCGCCAGCAGTGGACAGGGTACCTACGAGCAGTACTTC

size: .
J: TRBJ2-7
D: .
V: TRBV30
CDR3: CAWSVFGYEQYF
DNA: TGTGCCTGGAGTGTATTCGGTTACGAGCAGTACTTC

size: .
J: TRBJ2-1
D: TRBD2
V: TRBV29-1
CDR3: CSSWTSGRVDNEQFF
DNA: TGCAGCTCGTGGACTAGCGGGAGGGTGGACAATGAGCAGTTCTTC

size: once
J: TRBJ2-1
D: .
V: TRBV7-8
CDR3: CASSLDLGRNEQFF
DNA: TGTGCCAGCAGCTTAGACTTGGGGCGCAATGAGCAGTTCTTC

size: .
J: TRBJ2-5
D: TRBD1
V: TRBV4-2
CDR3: CASSQGDRRDSETQYF
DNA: TGTGCCAGCAGCCAAGGGGACAGGAGGGACTCGGAGACCCAGTACTTC

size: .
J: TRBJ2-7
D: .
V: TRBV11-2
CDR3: CASSLDRGRVQYF
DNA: TGTGCCAGCAGCTTAGATCGGGGCCGCGTGCAGTACTTC

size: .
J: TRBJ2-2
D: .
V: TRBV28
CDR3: CALLHANTGELFF
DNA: TGTGCCCTCTTACATGCGAACACCGGGGAGCTGTTTTTT

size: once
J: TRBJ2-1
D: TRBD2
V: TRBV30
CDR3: CAWSVLSGSLNEQFF
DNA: TGTGCCTGGAGTGTACTTAGCGGGTCCCTCAATGAGCAGTTCTTC

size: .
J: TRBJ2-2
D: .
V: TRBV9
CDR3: CASSTGGTTGELFF
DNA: TGTGCCAGCAGTACAGGCGGGACCACCGGGGAGCTGTTTTTT

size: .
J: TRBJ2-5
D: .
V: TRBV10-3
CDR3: CAISEREQETQYF
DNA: TGTGCCATCAGTGAGCGGGAGCAAGAGACCCAGTACTTC

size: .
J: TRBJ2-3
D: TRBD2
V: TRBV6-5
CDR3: CASSKTAGVTDTQYF
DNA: TGTGCCAGCAGTAAAACAGCGGGAGTAACAGATACGCAGTATTTT

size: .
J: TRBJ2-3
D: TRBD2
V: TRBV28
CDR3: CASSPRGSGRLGTDTQYF
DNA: TGTGCCAGCAGTCCCCGGGGTAGCGGGAGGCTTGGCACAGATACGCAGTATTTT